Below, 31 T cell receptor beta chains from the same sample are listed, as sequenced in a study of cytomegalovirus exposure and HLA in healthy donors. The PCR contained 60 Vbeta and 13 Jbeta primers. Repertoires were generated with immunoSEQ multiplex PCR, while TCRdb's copy carries only in-frame clones and drops some. This sample has about 130,000 clones, with 77% found just once. Sequencing was performed on PBMCs. All receptors derive from a middle-aged woman in good health and CMV-seropositive.

This clone was recorded a few times. V and J are TRBV19 and TRBJ2-1; TRBD2 matches 8 bases. Per germline, CDR1 LNHDA and CDR2 SQIVND (reference sequence). Germline trimming cut 5 bases from V and 9 bases from J; bases unmatched to any gene: 12. CDR3 size: 15 residues. Here the CDR3 DNA reads TGTGCCAGTAGTCTTAGCGGGACCCGCCCTATTGAGCAGTTCTTC. This gives the protein CASSLSGTRPIEQFF.

The rearrangement links TRBV10-3 to TRBJ2-3, with TRBD2 matching over 7 bases. V dropped 7 bases and J dropped 6; count of bases not matched to a gene: 7. Germline V CDR1 and CDR2: ENHRY, SYGVKD. This CDR3 has 13 amino acids. Here the CDR3 reads CAIKETSPDTQYF. CDR3 in DNA: TGTGCCATCAAAGAGACTAGCCCTGATACGCAGTATTTT.

J is TRBJ1-4 and V is TRBV7-8; D not resolved. Trimming stripped 0 bases from V and 4 bases from J, with 9 bases between. Looked up from germline, CDR1 is SGHVS and CDR2 is FQNEAQ. This CDR3 contains 15 residues. The DNA of the CDR3 is TGTGCCAGCAGCTTAGCCGGGTCCTTTAATGAAAAACTGTTTTTT. As protein: CASSLAGSFNEKLFF.

A word on this clone: At the DNA level, this CDR3 is encoded by other sequences in the same sample as well. The rearrangement uses TRBV9 and TRBJ2-1; TRBD2 matches at 9 bases. V trimming: 0 bases; J trimming: 13 bases; junction bases outside the gene matches: 8. The CDR3 extends over 14 amino acids. Germline CDR1 reads SGDLS; CDR2 reads YYNGEE. In nucleotides, the CDR3 is TGTGCCAGCAGCGTAGTGACTAGCGGTAGTGAACAGTTCTTC. Its protein is CASSVVTSGSEQFF. Full variable domain (outside the CDR3, taken from reference TRBV9 and TRBJ2-1): DSGVTQTPKHLITATGQRVTLRCSPRSGDLSVYWYQQSLDQGLQFLIQYYNGEERAKGNILERFSAQQFPDLHSELNLSSLELGDSALYFCASSVVTSGSEQFFGPGTRLTVL.

V usage is TRBV9 and J usage is TRBJ2-1; 11 positions match TRBD2. The V gene end was trimmed by 0 bases and the J gene end by 5 bases; junction bases not matched to a gene: 4. The V gene's germline CDR1 is SGDLS and CDR2 YYNGEE. The CDR3 extends over 16 amino acids. CDR3 region: CASSVDWGLADNEQFF. CDR3 in DNA: TGTGCCAGCAGCGTAGATTGGGGACTAGCGGACAATGAGCAGTTCTTC. Variable domain in full (rest from reference TRBV9 and TRBJ2-1): DSGVTQTPKHLITATGQRVTLRCSPRSGDLSVYWYQQSLDQGLQFLIQYYNGEERAKGNILERFSAQQFPDLHSELNLSSLELGDSALYFCASSVDWGLADNEQFFGPGTRLTVL.

The chain couples TRBV7-6 to TRBJ2-1; D may be TRBD1 (8 bases). Germline V gene data show CDR1 as SGHVS and CDR2 as FNYEAQ. V lost 5 bases, J lost 3 bases, and 17 bases lay in between. The CDR3 has 16 amino acids. CDR3 nucleotides: TGTGCCAGCAGCCTGGAACAGGGGGGGTTCTACAATGAGCAGTTCTTC. Translating it yields CASSLEQGGFYNEQFF.

The chain couples TRBV5-1 to TRBJ2-1, with 9 bases matching TRBD2. CDR3 size: 16 residues. CDR1 is SGHRS and CDR2 is YFSETQ in the germline V gene. The trim removed 4 bases at V and 9 bases at J, leaving 14 bases unmatched. The CDR3 bases are TGCGCCAGCAGCAACGACTGGGCGGGAGGGCCGGGTGAGCAGTTCTTC. This translates into CASSNDWAGGPGEQFF.

The chain recombines TRBV28 with TRBJ1-3; 7 bases fit TRBD1. Germline loops: CDR1 MDHEN, CDR2 SYDVKM. Unmatched junction bases numbered 8, after V lost 5 bases and J lost 1 base. This CDR3 contains 16 residues. This CDR3 reads CASSPLRQGSGNTIYF. CDR3 coding DNA: TGTGCCAGCAGTCCCCTGCGACAGGGATCTGGAAACACCATATATTTT.

The chain has TRBV19 and TRBJ2-1; 10 bases fit TRBD2. The germline V gene encodes CDR1 LNHDA and CDR2 SQIVND (reference sequence). This CDR3 comprises 15 residues. J was trimmed by 4 bases and V by 4 bases; bases with no gene match: 4. CDR3 nucleotides: TGTGCCAGTAGTAAGGCTAGCGGGAGATACAATGAGCAGTTCTTC. Protein sequence: CASSKASGRYNEQFF.

This rearrangement joins TRBV6-8 to TRBJ1-5, with D perhaps matching TRBD1 (6 bases). Looked up from germline, CDR1 is MNHGY and CDR2 is SAAAGT. This CDR3 spans 16 amino acids. The V gene lost 6 bases and the J gene lost 5 bases, with 20 bases spanning the gap. The CDR3 loop is CASSHASDRPDQPQHF. As DNA, the CDR3 is TGTGCCAGCAGCCACGCAAGTGACAGGCCTGATCAGCCCCAGCATTTT.

The V and J genes are TRBV2 and TRBJ2-2; weak D call: TRBD1 (5 bases). V was clipped by 7 bases and J by 4 bases, with 13 bases between them. The CDR3 has 14 residues. Germline CDR1 is SNHLY and CDR2 is FYNNEI. This CDR3 is CASNSGLGTGELFF. The DNA of the CDR3 is TGTGCCAGCAATTCAGGGTTGGGCACCGGGGAGCTGTTTTTT.

The chain combines TRBV19 with TRBJ1-2; TRBD1 matches at 10 bases. The ends lost 7 bases at V and 4 bases at J; junction bases unmatched: 9. This CDR3 is built from 15 residues. The V gene's germline CDR1 is LNHDA and CDR2 SQIVND (reference sequence). The CDR3 region is CASMSIRDRGYGYTF. The CDR3 region has the DNA TGTGCCAGTATGTCTATTCGGGACAGGGGCTATGGCTACACCTTC.

The rearrangement joins TRBV7-9 to TRBJ1-2; weak D call: TRBD1 (6 bases). Germline assignment: CDR1 SEHNR and CDR2 FQNEAQ (reference sequence). There are 16 residues in the CDR3. V dropped 7 bases and J dropped 5 bases, with 23 bases sitting between them. The CDR3 DNA reads TGTGCCAGCACTTCACCCAAGACAGGTTCAGGATATGGCTACACCTTC. The encoded protein is CASTSPKTGSGYGYTF.

The J gene is TRBJ2-7, the V gene TRBV27, with D possibly matching TRBD2 (6 bases). Trimming removed 8 bases at V and 4 bases at J, with 12 bases between. The CDR3 is 12 residues long. Germline values: CDR1 MNHEY, CDR2 SMNVEV (reference sequence). The CDR3 loop reads CASGLPRYEQYF. In DNA form, the CDR3 reads TGTGCCAGCGGACTACCTAGGTACGAGCAGTACTTC.

This chain's CDR3 is CAITEGGANTEAFF. DNA of the CDR3: TGTGCCATCACCGAAGGGGGGGCTAACACTGAAGCTTTCTTT. The V and J genes are TRBV10-3 and TRBJ1-1, with D perhaps matching TRBD1 (6 bases). Germline loops: CDR1 ENHRY, CDR2 SYGVKD. This CDR3 region has 14 residues. The germline V and J ends were trimmed by 7 bases and 2 bases, with 14 bases remaining between them.

This clone was observed a handful of times. An end of the junction differs from the germline gene, which may be a read error. The chain has TRBV6-1 and TRBJ2-4; 10 bases agree with TRBD2. Germline V CDR1 and CDR2: MNHNS, SASEGT. This CDR3 has 12 amino acids. CDR3 amino acids: CASSVTSGMWSF. CDR3 bases: TGTGCCAGCAGTGTAACTAGCGGGATGTGGAGTTTC.

V gene TRBV28 combines with J gene TRBJ1-4; D is possibly TRBD1 (5 bases). CDR3 length: 15 residues. Germline values: CDR1 MDHEN, CDR2 SYDVKM. Trimming removed 6 bases from V and 3 bases from J, with 14 bases in between. CDR3 DNA sequence: TGTGCCAGCAGAATCGGGGGTATATCTAATGAAAAACTGTTTTTT. Its translation is CASRIGGISNEKLFF.

V and J are TRBV13 and TRBJ1-4, with D possibly matching TRBD1 (6 bases). This CDR3 contains 13 residues. Deletions cut 7 bases from V and 8 bases from J, with 14 bases between. Per germline, CDR1 PRHDT and CDR2 FYEKMQ (reference sequence). CDR3 sequence reads: CASTYQGQEKLFF. In DNA form, the CDR3 reads TGTGCCAGCACCTATCAGGGGCAGGAAAAACTGTTTTTT.

The rearrangement joins TRBV4-2 to TRBJ2-7; D unclear. This CDR3 is 15 amino acids long. Per germline, CDR1 LGHNA and CDR2 YNFKEQ. Between the trimmed V and J ends, which lost 0 bases and 3 bases, there was a span of 12 bases. The CDR3 loop is CASSQERNSRYEQYF. In DNA form, the CDR3 reads TGTGCCAGCAGCCAAGAGCGAAACAGTCGCTACGAGCAGTACTTC.

The chain couples TRBV9 to TRBJ2-3; the match to TRBD2 covers 8 bases. Germline loops: CDR1 SGDLS, CDR2 YYNGEE. Trimming at V came to 4 bases and at J to 4 bases, leaving 8 bases not matched to a gene. The CDR3 is 15 residues long. CDR3: CASSILGTRADTQYF. CDR3 sequence (DNA): TGTGCCAGCAGCATCCTGGGGACTAGGGCAGATACGCAGTATTTT.

The chain links TRBV2 to TRBJ2-2; possibly TRBD1 for D (5 bases). CDR3 size: 13 residues. CDR1 is SNHLY and CDR2 is FYNNEI in the germline V gene. V was pared by 5 bases and J by 8 bases, with 12 bases between. CDR3 amino acids: CASSSQARGELFF. The CDR3 DNA is TGTGCCAGCAGTTCACAGGCTCGTGGGGAGCTGTTTTTT.

The chain employs TRBV4-1 and TRBJ2-4; D is perhaps TRBD2 (6 bases). The CDR3 extends over 16 amino acids. Trimming shortened V by 1 base and J by 7 bases, and 17 bases separated the two germline ends. CDR1 MGHRA and CDR2 YSYEKL come from the germline V gene. The CDR3 nucleotides are TGCGCCAGCAGCCAAGTAGGTGGGAGGAGGGAGAACATTCAGTACTTC. Its translation: CASSQVGGRRENIQYF.

The chain employs TRBV2 and TRBJ2-5; D is ambiguous. The germline V gene has CDR1 SNHLY and CDR2 FYNNEI. The CDR3 is 12 residues long. The V and J ends lost 5 bases and 4 bases respectively, with 8 bases between them. Here the CDR3 reads CASSLLGETQYF. CDR3 nucleotides: TGTGCCAGCAGTCTTCTAGGAGAGACCCAGTACTTC.

This clone has a handful of counts. This chain uses TRBV7-2 with TRBJ1-5; unclear D gene. The CDR3 has 14 residues. Looked up from germline, CDR1 is SGHTA and CDR2 is FQGNSA. Trimming stripped 5 bases from V and 0 bases from J, with 8 bases between. In DNA form, the CDR3 reads TGTGCCAGCAGCCAGACGGGTAGCAATCAGCCCCAGCATTTT. It yields the protein CASSQTGSNQPQHF.

The genes are TRBV2 and TRBJ2-6; TRBD1 might be the D (6 bases). The germline V and J ends were trimmed by 6 bases and 1 base, with 19 bases remaining between them. CDR3 length equals 18 residues. The germline V gene encodes CDR1 SNHLY and CDR2 FYNNEI. The CDR3 sequence: CASSLRIGGLSGANVLTF. DNA for the CDR3: TGTGCCAGCAGCCTCAGGATAGGGGGATTATCTGGGGCCAACGTCCTGACTTTC.

The J gene is TRBJ2-7, the V gene TRBV2; D uncertain. Trimming left V 7 bases short and J 7 bases short, with 14 bases between. Germline V gives CDR1 SNHLY, CDR2 FYNNEI. The CDR3 has 12 residues. The chain's CDR3 is CASTLKVGEQYF. For the CDR3, the DNA is TGTGCCAGCACTCTTAAGGTCGGGGAGCAGTACTTC.

This clone appeared a few times. This chain connects TRBV27 to TRBJ1-2; D gene ambiguous. V gave up 4 bases and J gave up 5 bases, with 14 bases separating them. The CDR3 covers 14 residues. Per the germline V gene, CDR1 is MNHEY and CDR2 is SMNVEV (reference sequence). The CDR3 DNA reads TGTGCCAGCAGTTCCTCTTACAGATATTATGGCTACACCTTC. Its translation is CASSSSYRYYGYTF.

This clone has only a few counts. The CDR3 region has the DNA TGCGCCAGCAGCTTGGTATTGGCAGGGTGGACCTACGAGCAGTACTTC. Translating gives CASSLVLAGWTYEQYF. This chain joins TRBV5-1 and TRBJ2-5; tentative D call: TRBD1 (5 bases). The DNA end favors TRBJ2-7, so the J call may be wrong. Germline V gives CDR1 SGHRS, CDR2 YFSETQ. This CDR3 contains 16 residues.

This clone has only a few counts. V gene TRBV4-1 combines with J gene TRBJ2-1; 9 nucleotides match TRBD2. The CDR3 consists of 18 residues. Looked up from germline, CDR1 is MGHRA and CDR2 is YSYEKL. Unmatched junction bases numbered 7, after V lost 0 bases and J lost 1 base. CDR3 coding DNA: TGCGCCAGCAGCCAAGATGCGGGAGGGCCTTTGTCCTACAATGAGCAGTTCTTC. Its protein is CASSQDAGGPLSYNEQFF.

This clone was observed a few times. The rearrangement uses TRBV11-2 and TRBJ2-1; 12 bases are shared with TRBD2. The CDR3 is made up of 16 amino acids. J lost 9 bases, V lost 3 bases, and 9 bases had no gene match. Germline assignment: CDR1 SGHAT and CDR2 FQNNGV. The CDR3: CASSFRLAGVDGEQFF. For the CDR3, the DNA is TGTGCCAGCAGCTTCCGACTAGCGGGAGTAGACGGTGAGCAGTTCTTC.

This clone came up once. The V and J genes are TRBV10-3 and TRBJ1-2, with 7 bases matching TRBD1. The CDR3 spans 14 residues. With 1 base clipped from V and 4 bases from J, the junction kept 3 bases outside the gene matches. Germline-derived CDR1 and CDR2 are ENHRY and SYGVKD. CDR3 coding DNA: TGTGCCATCAGTGAGTGGGGACAGAGCTATGGCTACACCTTC. It is translated as CAISEWGQSYGYTF.